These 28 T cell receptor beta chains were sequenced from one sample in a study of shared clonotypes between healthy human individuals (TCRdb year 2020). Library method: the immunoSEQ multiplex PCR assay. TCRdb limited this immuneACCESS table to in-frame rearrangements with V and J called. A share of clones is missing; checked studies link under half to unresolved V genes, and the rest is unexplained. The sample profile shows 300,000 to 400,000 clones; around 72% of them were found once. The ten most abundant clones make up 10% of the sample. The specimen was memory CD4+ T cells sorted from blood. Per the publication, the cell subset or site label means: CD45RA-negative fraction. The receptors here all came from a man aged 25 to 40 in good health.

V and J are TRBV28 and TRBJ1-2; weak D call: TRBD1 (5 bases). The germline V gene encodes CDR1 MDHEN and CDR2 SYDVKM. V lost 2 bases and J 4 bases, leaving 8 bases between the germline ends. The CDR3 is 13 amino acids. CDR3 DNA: TGTGCCAGCAGTTTAAACAGGATCTATGGCTACACCTTC. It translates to CASSLNRIYGYTF.

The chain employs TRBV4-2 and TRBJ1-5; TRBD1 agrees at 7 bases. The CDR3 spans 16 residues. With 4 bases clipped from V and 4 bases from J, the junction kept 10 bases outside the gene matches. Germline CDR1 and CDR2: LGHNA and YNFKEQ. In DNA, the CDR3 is TGTGCCAGCAGCCGGGGGCTCGGGGACAGAAATCAGCCCCAGCATTTT. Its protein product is CASSRGLGDRNQPQHF.

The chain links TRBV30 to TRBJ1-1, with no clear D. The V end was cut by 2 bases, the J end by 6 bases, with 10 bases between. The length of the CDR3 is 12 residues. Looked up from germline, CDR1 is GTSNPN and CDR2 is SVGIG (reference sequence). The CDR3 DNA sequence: TGTGCCTGGAGTCTGTCAGCTCCTGAAGCTTTCTTT. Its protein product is CAWSLSAPEAFF.

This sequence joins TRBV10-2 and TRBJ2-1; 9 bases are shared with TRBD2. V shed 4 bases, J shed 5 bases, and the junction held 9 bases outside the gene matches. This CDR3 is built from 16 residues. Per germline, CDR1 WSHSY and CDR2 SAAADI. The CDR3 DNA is TGCGCCAGCAGTGGGGGCGGGAGGGCCCTTAACAATGAGCAGTTCTTC. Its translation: CASSGGGRALNNEQFF.

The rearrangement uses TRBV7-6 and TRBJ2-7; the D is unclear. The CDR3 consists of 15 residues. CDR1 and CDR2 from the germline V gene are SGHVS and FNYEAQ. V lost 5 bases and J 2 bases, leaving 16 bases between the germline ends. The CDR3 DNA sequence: TGTGCCAGCAGCCCCAAATCCCTAGGGCCCTACGAGCAGTACTTC. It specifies CASSPKSLGPYEQYF.

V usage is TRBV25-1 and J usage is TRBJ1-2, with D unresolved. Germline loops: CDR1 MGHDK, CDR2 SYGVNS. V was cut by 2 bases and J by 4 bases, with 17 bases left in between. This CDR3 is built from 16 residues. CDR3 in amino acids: CASSEGLGGLGYGYTF. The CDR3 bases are TGTGCCAGCAGTGAAGGGTTGGGAGGTTTGGGCTATGGCTACACCTTC.

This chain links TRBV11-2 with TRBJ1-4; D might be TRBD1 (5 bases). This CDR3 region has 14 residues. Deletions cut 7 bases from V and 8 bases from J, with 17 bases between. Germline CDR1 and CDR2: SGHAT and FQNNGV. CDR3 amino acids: CASKSGIGVEKLFF. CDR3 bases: TGTGCCAGCAAATCAGGGATAGGAGTGGAAAAACTGTTTTTT.

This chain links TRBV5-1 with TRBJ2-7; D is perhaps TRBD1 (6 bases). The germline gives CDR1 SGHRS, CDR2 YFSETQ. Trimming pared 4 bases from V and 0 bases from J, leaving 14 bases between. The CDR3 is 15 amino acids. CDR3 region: CASSPRGVSSYEQYF. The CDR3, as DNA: TGCGCCAGCAGCCCCAGGGGTGTTAGCTCCTACGAGCAGTACTTC.

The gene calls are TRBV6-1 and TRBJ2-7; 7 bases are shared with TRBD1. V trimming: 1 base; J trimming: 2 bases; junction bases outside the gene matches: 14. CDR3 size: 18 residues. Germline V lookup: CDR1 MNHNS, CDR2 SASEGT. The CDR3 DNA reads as TGTGCCAGCAGTGAAGGTTTATCGGGACAGCGGCCCACCTACGAGCAGTACTTC. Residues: CASSEGLSGQRPTYEQYF.

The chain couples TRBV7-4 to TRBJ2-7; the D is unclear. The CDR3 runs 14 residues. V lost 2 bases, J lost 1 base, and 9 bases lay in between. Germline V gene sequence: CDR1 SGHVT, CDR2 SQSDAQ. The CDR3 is CASSLKTHSYEQYF. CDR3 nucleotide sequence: TGTGCCAGCAGCTTAAAGACTCATTCCTACGAGCAGTACTTC.

CDR3 region: CASSFAQAANTGELFF. As DNA, the CDR3 is TGTGCCAGCAGCTTCGCTCAGGCGGCGAACACCGGGGAGCTGTTTTTT. The V gene is TRBV7-9, the J gene TRBJ2-2; no clear D gene. Trimming left V 3 bases short and J 0 bases short, with 11 bases between. Germline V CDR1 and CDR2: SEHNR, FQNEAQ (reference sequence). The CDR3 spans 16 residues.

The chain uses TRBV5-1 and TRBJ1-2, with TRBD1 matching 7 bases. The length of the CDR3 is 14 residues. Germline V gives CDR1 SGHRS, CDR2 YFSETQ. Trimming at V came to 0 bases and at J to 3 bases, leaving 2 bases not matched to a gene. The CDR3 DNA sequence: TGCGCCAGCAGCTTGGCCGGACAGGACTATGGCTACACCTTC. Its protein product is CASSLAGQDYGYTF.

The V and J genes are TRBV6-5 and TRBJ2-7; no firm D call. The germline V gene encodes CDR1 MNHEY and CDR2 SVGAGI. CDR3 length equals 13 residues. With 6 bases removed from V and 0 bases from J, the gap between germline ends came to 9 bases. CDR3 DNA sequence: TGTGCCAGCAGAAGGGTCCTCTCCTACGAGCAGTACTTC. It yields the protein CASRRVLSYEQYF.

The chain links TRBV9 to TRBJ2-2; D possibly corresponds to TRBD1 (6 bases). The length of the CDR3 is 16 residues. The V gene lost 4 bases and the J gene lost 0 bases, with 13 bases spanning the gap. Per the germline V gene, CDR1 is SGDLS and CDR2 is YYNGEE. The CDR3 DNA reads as TGTGCCAGCAGCCCGCGGACAGCCGCGAACACCGGGGAGCTGTTTTTT. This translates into CASSPRTAANTGELFF.

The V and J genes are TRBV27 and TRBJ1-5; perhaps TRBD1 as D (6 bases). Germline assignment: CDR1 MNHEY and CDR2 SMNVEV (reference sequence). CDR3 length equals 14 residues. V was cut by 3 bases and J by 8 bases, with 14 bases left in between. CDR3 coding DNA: TGTGCCAGCAGTTTTTCCGGGAAGGGGGAGCCCCAGCATTTT. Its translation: CASSFSGKGEPQHF.

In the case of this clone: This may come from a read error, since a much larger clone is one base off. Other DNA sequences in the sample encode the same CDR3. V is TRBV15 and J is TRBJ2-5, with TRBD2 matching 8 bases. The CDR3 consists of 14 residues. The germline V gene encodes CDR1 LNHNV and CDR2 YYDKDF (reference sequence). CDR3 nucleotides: TGTGCCACCAGCAGGGGACTAGAACAAGAGACCCAATACTTC. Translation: CATSRGLEQETQYF. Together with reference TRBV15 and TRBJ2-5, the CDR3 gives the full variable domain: DAMVIQNPRYQVTQFGKPVTLSCSQTLNHNVMYWYQQKSSQAPKLLFHYYDKDFNNEADTPDNFQSRRPNTSFCFLDIRSPGLGDTAMYLCATSRGLEQETQYFGPGTRLLVL.

The CDR3 DNA is TGCAGCGTTGTTGATAGCGGAACCACAGATACGCAGTATTTT. It is translated as CSVVDSGTTDTQYF. The chain has TRBV29-1 and TRBJ2-3; possible D gene TRBD2, 6 bases. The CDR3 is 14 amino acids. CDR1 is SQVTM and CDR2 is ANQGSEA in the germline V gene. V gave up 4 bases and J gave up 2 bases, with 13 bases separating them.

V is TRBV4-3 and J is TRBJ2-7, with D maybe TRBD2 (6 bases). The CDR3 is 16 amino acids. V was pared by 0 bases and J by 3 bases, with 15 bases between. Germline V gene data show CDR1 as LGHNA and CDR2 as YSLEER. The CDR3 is CASSQDSIRGIYEQYF. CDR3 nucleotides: TGCGCCAGCAGCCAAGATAGTATACGGGGGATCTACGAGCAGTACTTC.

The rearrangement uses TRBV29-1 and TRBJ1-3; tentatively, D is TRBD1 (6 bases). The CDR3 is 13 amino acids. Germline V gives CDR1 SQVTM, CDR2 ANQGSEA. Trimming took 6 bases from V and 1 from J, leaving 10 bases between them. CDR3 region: CSVDTGSGNTIYF. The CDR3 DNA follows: TGCAGCGTGGATACAGGGTCTGGAAACACCATATATTTT.

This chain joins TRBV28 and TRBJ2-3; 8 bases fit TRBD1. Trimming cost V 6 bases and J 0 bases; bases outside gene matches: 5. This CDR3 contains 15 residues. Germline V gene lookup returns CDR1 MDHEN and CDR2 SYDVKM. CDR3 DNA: TGTGCCAGCAGCACCAGGGGGCTGAGCACAGATACGCAGTATTTT. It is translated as CASSTRGLSTDTQYF.

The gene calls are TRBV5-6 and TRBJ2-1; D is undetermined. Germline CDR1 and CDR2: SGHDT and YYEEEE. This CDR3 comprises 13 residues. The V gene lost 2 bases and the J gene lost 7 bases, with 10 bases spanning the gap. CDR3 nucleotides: TGTGCCAGCAGCTTCGGACCAGCTAATGAGCAGTTCTTC. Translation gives CASSFGPANEQFF.

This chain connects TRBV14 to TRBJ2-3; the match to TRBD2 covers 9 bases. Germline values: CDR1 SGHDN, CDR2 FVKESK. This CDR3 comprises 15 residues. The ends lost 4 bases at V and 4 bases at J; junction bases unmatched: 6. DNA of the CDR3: TGTGCCAGCAGCCGGGCGGGAGGGGGCGCAGATACGCAGTATTTT. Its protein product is CASSRAGGGADTQYF.

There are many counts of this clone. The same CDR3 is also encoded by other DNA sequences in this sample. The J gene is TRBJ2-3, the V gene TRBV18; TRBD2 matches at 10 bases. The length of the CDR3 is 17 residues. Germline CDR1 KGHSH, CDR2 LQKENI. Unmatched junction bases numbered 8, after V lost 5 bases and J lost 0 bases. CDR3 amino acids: CASSTGTSAASTDTQYF. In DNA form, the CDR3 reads TGTGCCAGCTCAACCGGGACTAGCGCCGCTAGCACAGATACGCAGTATTTT.

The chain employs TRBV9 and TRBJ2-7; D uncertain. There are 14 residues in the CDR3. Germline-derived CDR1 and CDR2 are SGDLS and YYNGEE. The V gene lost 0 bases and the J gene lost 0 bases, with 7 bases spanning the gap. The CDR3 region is CASSVGPFSYEQYF. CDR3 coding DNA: TGTGCCAGCAGCGTAGGACCTTTCTCCTACGAGCAGTACTTC.

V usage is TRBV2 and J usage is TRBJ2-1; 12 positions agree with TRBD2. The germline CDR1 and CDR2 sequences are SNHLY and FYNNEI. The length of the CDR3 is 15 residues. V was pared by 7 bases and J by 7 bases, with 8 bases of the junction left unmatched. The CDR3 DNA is TGTGCCAGCACCCCGGAAACTAGCGGGAGGAATGAGCAGTTCTTC. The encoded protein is CASTPETSGRNEQFF.

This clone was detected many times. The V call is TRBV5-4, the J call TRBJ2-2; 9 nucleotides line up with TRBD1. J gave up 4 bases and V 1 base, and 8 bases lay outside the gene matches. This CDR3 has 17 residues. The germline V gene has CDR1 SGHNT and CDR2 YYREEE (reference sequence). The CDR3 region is CASSLLTGGEGTGELFF. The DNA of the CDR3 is TGTGCCAGCAGCTTGCTGACAGGGGGAGAAGGCACCGGGGAGCTGTTTTTT.

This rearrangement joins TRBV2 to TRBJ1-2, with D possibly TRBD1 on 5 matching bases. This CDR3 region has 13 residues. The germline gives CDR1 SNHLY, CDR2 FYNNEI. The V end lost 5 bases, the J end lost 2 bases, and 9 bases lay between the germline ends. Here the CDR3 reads CASSRQPNYGYTF. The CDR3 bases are TGTGCCAGCAGTCGACAGCCGAACTATGGCTACACCTTC.

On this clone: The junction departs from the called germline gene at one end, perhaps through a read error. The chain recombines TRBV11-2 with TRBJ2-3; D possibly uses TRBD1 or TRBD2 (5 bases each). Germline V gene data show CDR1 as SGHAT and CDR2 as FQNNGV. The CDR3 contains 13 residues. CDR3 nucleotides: TGTGCCAGCAGCTTAGATCCGGGACCCCTCTGCCGTTTT. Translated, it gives CASSLDPGPLCRF.